This T cell receptor (beta chain) was obtained from a study of blood T cell repertoires in COVID-19. About the research overall: Acute-phase and convalescent COVID-19 samples originated in the United States, Italy and Spain.

This CDR3 contains 15 residues. CDR1 is LNHDA, CDR2 SQIVND, per germline (reference sequence). The ends were cut back, 3 bases at V and 1 base at J, with 12 bases in the middle. As processed by the authors: By means of reference gene primer amplification, nucleated cell counts were estimated. The data were produced by immunoSEQ multiplex PCR, yet TCRdb's version contains in-frame clones alone and is incomplete. V, J and clone size derive from that table, while D and trimming were established from the DNA sequence. The sample has roughly 52,000 clones, roughly 90% seen once. Those enrolled in Seattle joined during active infection and were followed longitudinally afterward.

This TCR came from a man aged 35-49 years with COVID-19, enrolled during active disease. The sequencing sample was made of peripheral blood. The V and J genes are TRBV19 and TRBJ1-1; no clear D gene. The CDR3 DNA is TGTGCCAGTAGTATGAGGTCCGCTGGGAACACTGAAGCTTTCTTT. Protein sequence: CASSMRSAGNTEAFF.